The 17 T cell receptor beta chains listed next were all sequenced from one sample in a study of beta chain features in type 1 diabetes. Reverse transcribing all isolated RNA meant expressed TCRB transcripts were sequenced. Assay: immunoSEQ multiplex PCR; the TCRdb copy retains only in-frame clones and omits some. The sample has about 930,000 clones, roughly 16% seen once; the top ten hold 0.02% to 0.025%. The sequencing sample was made of naive CD4+ T cells from blood. These receptors were taken from a woman aged 18 to 35 in good health.

Of note for this clone: Other DNA sequences from this sample encode an identical CDR3 as well. J is TRBJ2-1 and V is TRBV5-1, with 9 nucleotides matching TRBD2. With V trimmed by 2 bases and J by 3 bases, 3 bases remained unmatched. CDR1 SGHRS and CDR2 YFSETQ come from the germline V gene. The CDR3 is 15 amino acids. The chain's CDR3 is CASSFTAGGYNEQFF. CDR3 DNA sequence: TGCGCCAGCAGCTTTACAGCGGGAGGCTACAATGAGCAGTTCTTC.

The CDR3 sequence is CASSQYGTAFNNEQFF. CDR3 in DNA: TGTGCCAGCAGCCAATACGGGACAGCCTTTAACAATGAGCAGTTCTTC. The chain carries TRBV4-2 and TRBJ2-1; 7 bases agree with TRBD1. Germline assignment: CDR1 LGHNA and CDR2 YNFKEQ. V gave up 2 bases and J gave up 5 bases; unmatched junction bases: 9. The CDR3 loop spans 16 amino acids.

This clone was counted only a few times. The J gene is TRBJ2-3, the V gene TRBV2, with a possible D match to TRBD2 (6 bases). Germline V gene sequence: CDR1 SNHLY, CDR2 FYNNEI. With 3 bases removed from V and 3 bases from J, the gap between germline ends came to 13 bases. The CDR3 sequence is 15 residues long. In DNA, the CDR3 is TGTGCCAGCAGTGATCTGGCGGGAATAACAGATACGCAGTATTTT. The encoded protein is CASSDLAGITDTQYF.

The chain couples TRBV18 to TRBJ1-5, with D perhaps matching TRBD1 (6 bases). Germline CDR1 is KGHSH and CDR2 is LQKENI. With 6 bases removed from V and 2 bases from J, the gap between germline ends came to 14 bases. There are 15 residues in the CDR3. The CDR3 is CASSRNREGNQPQHF. DNA for the CDR3: TGTGCCAGCTCGCGAAACAGGGAGGGCAATCAGCCCCAGCATTTT.

As to this clone: Other DNA variants within this sample encode the same CDR3. The chain combines TRBV5-1 with TRBJ2-3; D uncertain. Germline values: CDR1 SGHRS, CDR2 YFSETQ. The CDR3 contains 13 residues. Trimming shortened V by 1 base and J by 0 bases, and 3 bases separated the two germline ends. The CDR3 is CASSLPSTDTQYF. The DNA of the CDR3 is TGCGCCAGCAGCTTGCCGAGCACAGATACGCAGTATTTT.

The chain is built from TRBV20-1 and TRBJ2-1, with 7 bases identical to TRBD2. CDR3 length: 11 amino acids. The germline CDR1 and CDR2 sequences are DFQATT and SNEGSKA (reference sequence). V gave up 5 bases and J gave up 6 bases; unmatched junction bases: 1. CDR3 in DNA: TGCAGTGCTGGACTAGGCAATGAGCAGTTCTTC. Protein product: CSAGLGNEQFF.

V is TRBV28 and J is TRBJ1-5; TRBD1 matches 8 bases. J lost 6 bases, V lost 2 bases, and 6 bases had no gene match. Germline values: CDR1 MDHEN, CDR2 SYDVKM. This CDR3 has 15 residues. The CDR3 protein is CASSLVRTGSQPQHF. The CDR3 coding sequence is TGTGCCAGCAGTTTAGTTCGGACAGGGAGTCAGCCCCAGCATTTT.

This clone was counted between two and nine times. The chain employs TRBV7-9 and TRBJ2-1, with 13 bases identical to TRBD2. The CDR3 has 19 residues. V lost 5 bases to trimming and J lost 0 bases; unmatched junction nucleotides: 10. The germline gives CDR1 SEHNR, CDR2 FQNEAQ (reference sequence). In nucleotides, the CDR3 is TGTGCCAGCAGCCCCAGACTAGCGGGGGGTCTTAGCTCCTACAATGAGCAGTTCTTC. Encoded protein: CASSPRLAGGLSSYNEQFF.

This clone was detected only a few times. The chain joins TRBV5-1 to TRBJ2-3; TRBD2 matches at 9 bases. V was pared by 8 bases and J by 6 bases, with 10 bases of the junction left unmatched. CDR1 is SGHRS, CDR2 YFSETQ, per germline. CDR3 length: 14 residues. CDR3 region: CASRGGRARDTQYF. Written as DNA, the CDR3 is TGCGCCAGTCGTGGCGGGAGGGCTAGGGATACGCAGTATTTT.

This clone has a handful of counts. This chain connects TRBV6-5 to TRBJ2-7; D gene unclear. Trimming took 6 bases from V and 3 from J, leaving 6 bases between them. The CDR3 has 11 residues. From germline, CDR1 is MNHEY and CDR2 SVGAGI. In nucleotides, the CDR3 is TGTGCCAGCAGGGCCTTCTACGAGCAGTACTTC. Translating gives CASRAFYEQYF.

The chain links TRBV6-1 to TRBJ1-5; D ambiguous. Between the trimmed V and J ends, which lost 3 bases and 13 bases, there was a span of 13 bases. This CDR3 has 12 residues. The germline gives CDR1 MNHNS, CDR2 SASEGT. CDR3 loop: CASSDQRHTQHF. In DNA form, the CDR3 reads TGTGCCAGCAGTGATCAGCGACATACTCAGCATTTT.

This clone appeared a few times. This rearrangement joins TRBV5-1 to TRBJ2-7; 7 bases match TRBD2. Looked up from germline, CDR1 is SGHRS and CDR2 is YFSETQ. This CDR3 is built from 13 residues. Germline trimming cut 4 bases from V and 6 bases from J; bases unmatched to any gene: 7. The CDR3 loop is CASSRVAGREQYF. The CDR3 bases are TGCGCCAGCAGCCGGGTAGCGGGCCGCGAGCAGTACTTC.

This CDR3 reads CASSGRDRVREKLFF. The CDR3 DNA reads TGTGCCAGCAGTGGCCGTGACAGGGTTCGGGAAAAACTGTTTTTT. The chain couples TRBV2 to TRBJ1-4; TRBD1 matches 7 bases. J lost 8 bases, V lost 4 bases, and 10 bases had no gene match. Germline values: CDR1 SNHLY, CDR2 FYNNEI. The CDR3 loop spans 15 amino acids. Using reference TRBV2 and TRBJ1-4 for the parts outside the CDR3, the full variable domain is EPEVTQTPSHQVTQMGQEVILRCVPISNHLYFYWYRQILGQKVEFLVSFYNNEISEKSEIFDDQFSVERPDGSNFTLKIRSTKLEDSAMYFCASSGRDRVREKLFFGSGTQLSVL.

The chain couples TRBV7-2 to TRBJ2-1, with a possible D match to TRBD1 (6 bases). This CDR3 has 17 residues. V shed 5 bases and J shed 0 bases, with 17 bases lying between them. Per germline, CDR1 SGHTA and CDR2 FQGNSA. The CDR3 nucleotides are TGTGCCAGCAGCCGGACAGCGACCGGATCCTCCTACAATGAGCAGTTCTTC. It specifies CASSRTATGSSYNEQFF.

This clone was recorded a few times. This chain connects TRBV7-2 to TRBJ1-1, with TRBD1 as a possible D gene (6 bases). The germline V gene has CDR1 SGHTA and CDR2 FQGNSA. The CDR3 is 17 residues long. V lost 5 bases and J 6 bases, leaving 25 bases between the germline ends. CDR3 sequence: CASSHTRLGTGSSEAFF. In DNA, the CDR3 is TGTGCCAGCAGCCACACGAGGCTGGGAACAGGGAGCTCTGAAGCTTTCTTT.

In its sample, this clone was seen a few times. The chain uses TRBV28 and TRBJ1-4, with D perhaps TRBD1 (6 bases). This CDR3 is 16 amino acids long. The germline gives CDR1 MDHEN, CDR2 SYDVKM. V lost 4 bases to trimming and J lost 1 base, with 13 bases between them. The CDR3 region has the DNA TGTGCCAGCAGTTCTTACCCGACAGGAACTAATGAAAAACTGTTTTTT. It yields the protein CASSSYPTGTNEKLFF.

The chain links TRBV28 to TRBJ1-5; TRBD1 matches 8 bases. The CDR3 has 15 residues. Losses at the gene ends were 2 bases for V and 4 bases for J; bases not matched to a gene: 4. The germline gives CDR1 MDHEN, CDR2 SYDVKM. The CDR3 DNA follows: TGTGCCAGCAGTTTAGGCCAGGGGGCGAATCAGCCCCAGCATTTT. Encoded protein: CASSLGQGANQPQHF.